Below, 6 T cell receptor beta chains from the same sample are listed, as sequenced in a study of cytotoxic CD8 clonotypes in ibrutinib-treated CLL. TCRdb keeps only in-frame clones here, not all; method: immunoSEQ multiplex PCR. The sample lists around 330,000 clones, roughly 71% occurring once. Sequenced material: PBMCs, taken after 36 months of ibrutinib treatment. The receptors were gathered from a human donor with chronic lymphocytic leukemia.

The table lists this clone with a count of one. This chain links TRBV6-5 with TRBJ2-2; no firm D call. CDR1 is MNHEY and CDR2 is SVGAGI in the germline V gene. V dropped 0 bases and J dropped 8 bases, with 16 bases sitting between them. The CDR3 has 16 amino acids. CDR3 sequence (DNA): TGTGCCAGCAGTTACTCGAATAGGCCGCAGTCAGGGGAGCTGTTTTTT. This codes for CASSYSNRPQSGELFF.

The V call is TRBV5-1, the J call TRBJ2-3, with TRBD2 matching 11 bases. V trimming: 5 bases; J trimming: 5 bases; junction bases outside the gene matches: 13. The V gene's germline CDR1 is SGHRS and CDR2 YFSETQ. The CDR3 totals 17 residues. The CDR3 region has the DNA TGCGCCAGCAGTCACAGAACACCGGGACTAGCGGTAGATACGCAGTATTTT. It translates to CASSHRTPGLAVDTQYF.

The J gene is TRBJ1-6, the V gene TRBV7-9; D is possibly TRBD1 (6 bases). Trimming stripped 1 base from V and 6 bases from J, with 13 bases between. Per the germline V gene, CDR1 is SEHNR and CDR2 is FQNEAQ (reference sequence). The CDR3 contains 16 residues. CDR3 loop: CASSLGSGAFNSPLHF. The CDR3 coding sequence is TGTGCCAGCAGCTTAGGGTCAGGGGCCTTTAATTCACCCCTCCACTTT.

The gene calls are TRBV11-2 and TRBJ2-3; 7 bases line up with TRBD1. Looked up from germline, CDR1 is SGHAT and CDR2 is FQNNGV. Germline trimming cut 5 bases from V and 0 bases from J; bases unmatched to any gene: 8. CDR3 length equals 16 residues. CDR3 in amino acids: CASSLRQGLSTDTQYF. CDR3 in DNA: TGTGCCAGCAGCCTCCGACAGGGCCTAAGCACAGATACGCAGTATTTT.

This clone was picked up one time. The rearrangement joins TRBV7-9 to TRBJ1-1, with 7 bases aligning to TRBD1. This CDR3 is built from 13 residues. V gave up 4 bases and J gave up 3 bases; unmatched junction bases: 2. CDR1 SEHNR and CDR2 FQNEAQ come from the germline V gene (reference sequence). CDR3 DNA: TGTGCCAGCAGCTCGACAGGGTACACTGAAGCTTTCTTT. Amino acid sequence: CASSSTGYTEAFF.

This clone was found a few times. This chain joins TRBV4-1 and TRBJ1-6, with unresolved D. The CDR3 has 17 amino acids. Deletions cut 1 base from V and 6 bases from J, with 16 bases between. The germline CDR1 and CDR2 sequences are MGHRA and YSYEKL. The chain's CDR3 is CASSQGRQGPINSPLHF. The CDR3 DNA reads TGCGCCAGCAGCCAAGGGCGGCAAGGGCCTATTAATTCACCCCTCCACTTT.